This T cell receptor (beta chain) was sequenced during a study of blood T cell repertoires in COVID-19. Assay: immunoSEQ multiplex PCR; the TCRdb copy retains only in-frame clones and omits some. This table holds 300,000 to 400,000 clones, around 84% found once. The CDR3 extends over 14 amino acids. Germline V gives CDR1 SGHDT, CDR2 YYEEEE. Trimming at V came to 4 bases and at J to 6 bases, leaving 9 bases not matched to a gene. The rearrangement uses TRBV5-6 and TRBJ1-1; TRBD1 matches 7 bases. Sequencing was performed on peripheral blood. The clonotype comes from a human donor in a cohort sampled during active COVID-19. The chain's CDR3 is CASSKDRAKAEAFF. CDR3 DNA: TGTGCCAGCAGCAAAGACAGGGCGAAGGCTGAAGCTTTCTTT.